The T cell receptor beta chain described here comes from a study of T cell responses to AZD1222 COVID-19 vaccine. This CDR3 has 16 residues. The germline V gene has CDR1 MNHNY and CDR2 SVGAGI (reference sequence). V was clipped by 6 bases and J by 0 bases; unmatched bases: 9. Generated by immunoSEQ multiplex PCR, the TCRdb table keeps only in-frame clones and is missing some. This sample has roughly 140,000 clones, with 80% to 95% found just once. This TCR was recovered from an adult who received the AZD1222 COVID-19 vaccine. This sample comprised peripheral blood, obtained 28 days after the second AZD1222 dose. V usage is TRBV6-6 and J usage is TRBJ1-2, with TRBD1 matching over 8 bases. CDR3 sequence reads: CASRNNRGGPNYGYTF. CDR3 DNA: TGTGCCAGCAGAAATAACAGGGGGGGCCCTAACTATGGCTACACCTTC.